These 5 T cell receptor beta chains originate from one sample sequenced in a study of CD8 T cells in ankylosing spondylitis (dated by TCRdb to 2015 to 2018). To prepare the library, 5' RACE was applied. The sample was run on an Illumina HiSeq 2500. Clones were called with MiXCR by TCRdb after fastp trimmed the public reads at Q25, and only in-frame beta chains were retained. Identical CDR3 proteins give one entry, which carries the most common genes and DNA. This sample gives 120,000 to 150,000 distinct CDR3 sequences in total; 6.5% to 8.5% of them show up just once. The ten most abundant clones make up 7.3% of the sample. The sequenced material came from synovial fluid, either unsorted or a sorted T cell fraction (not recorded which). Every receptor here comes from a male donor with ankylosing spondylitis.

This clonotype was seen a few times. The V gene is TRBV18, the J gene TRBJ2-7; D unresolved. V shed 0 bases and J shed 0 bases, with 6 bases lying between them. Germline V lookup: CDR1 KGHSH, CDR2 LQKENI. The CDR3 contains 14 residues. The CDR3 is CASSPPQTSYEQYF. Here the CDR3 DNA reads TGTGCCAGCTCACCACCACAGACCTCCTACGAGCAGTACTTC.

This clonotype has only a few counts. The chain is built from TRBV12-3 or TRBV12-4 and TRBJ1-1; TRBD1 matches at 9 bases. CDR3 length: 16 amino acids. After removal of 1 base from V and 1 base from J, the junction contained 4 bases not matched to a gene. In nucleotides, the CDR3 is TGTGCCAGCAGTTTAGACAGGGGGCCGGGGAACACTGAAGCTTTCTTT. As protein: CASSLDRGPGNTEAFF.

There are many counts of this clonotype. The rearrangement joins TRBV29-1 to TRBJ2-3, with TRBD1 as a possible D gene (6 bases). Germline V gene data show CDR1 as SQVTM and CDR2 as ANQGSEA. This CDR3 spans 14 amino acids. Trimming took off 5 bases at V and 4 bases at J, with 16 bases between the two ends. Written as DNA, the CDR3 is TGCAGCGTTCTGCTGGACAGAGTACCAGATACGCAGTATTTT. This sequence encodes CSVLLDRVPDTQYF.

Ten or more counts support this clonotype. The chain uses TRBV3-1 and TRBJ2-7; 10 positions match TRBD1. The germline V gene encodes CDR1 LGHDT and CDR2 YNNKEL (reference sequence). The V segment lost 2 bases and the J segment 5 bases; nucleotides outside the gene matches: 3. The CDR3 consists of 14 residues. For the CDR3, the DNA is TGTGCCAGCAGCCAAAGACAGGGGGCCGACGAGCAGTACTTC. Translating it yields CASSQRQGADEQYF.

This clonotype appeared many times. As DNA, the CDR3 is TGTGCCAGCAGTCCTTGGGCTATCCTCAGAGATACGCAGTATTTT. This gives the protein CASSPWAILRDTQYF. The chain recombines TRBV12-3 or TRBV12-4 with TRBJ2-3; D is ambiguous. Trimming stripped 5 bases from V and 5 bases from J, with 17 bases between. This CDR3 has 15 residues.